This T cell receptor beta chain was identified in a study of cytotoxic CD8 clonotypes in ibrutinib-treated CLL. Study in general: Overall, around 25 responses were partial and 2 complete; following median 68 months, roughly 14 patients stayed remitted and around twelve progressed.

This clone came up a few times. The assay was immunoSEQ multiplex PCR, and TCRdb's table has in-frame clones only and misses some. The profile shows 150,000 to 250,000 clones, about 72% of them singletons. The CDR3 spans 14 residues. J gave up 8 bases and V 2 bases, and 4 bases lay outside the gene matches. Germline assignment: CDR1 SGHNT and CDR2 YYREEE (reference sequence). This sequence joins TRBV5-4 and TRBJ1-4; 9 nucleotides align to TRBD1. The clonotype was recovered from a human donor with chronic lymphocytic leukemia. Specimen: PBMCs, collected after 24 months of ibrutinib treatment. The CDR3 DNA is TGTGCCAGCAGCTTAGGGACAGGGTTGGAAAAACTGTTTTTT. Amino acid sequence: CASSLGTGLEKLFF.